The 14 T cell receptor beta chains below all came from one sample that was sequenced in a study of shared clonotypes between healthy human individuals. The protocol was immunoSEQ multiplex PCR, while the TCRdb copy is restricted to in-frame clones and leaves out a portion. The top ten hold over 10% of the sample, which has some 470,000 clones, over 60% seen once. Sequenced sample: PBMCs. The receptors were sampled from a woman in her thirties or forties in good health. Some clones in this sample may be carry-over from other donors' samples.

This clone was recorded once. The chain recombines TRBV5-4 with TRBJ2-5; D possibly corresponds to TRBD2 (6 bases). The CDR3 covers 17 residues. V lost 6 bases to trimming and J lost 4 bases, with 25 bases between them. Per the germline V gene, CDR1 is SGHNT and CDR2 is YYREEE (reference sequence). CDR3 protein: CASTGGPGVGGRETQYF. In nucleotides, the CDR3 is TGTGCCAGCACCGGGGGACCGGGGGTAGGAGGTCGAGAGACCCAGTACTTC.

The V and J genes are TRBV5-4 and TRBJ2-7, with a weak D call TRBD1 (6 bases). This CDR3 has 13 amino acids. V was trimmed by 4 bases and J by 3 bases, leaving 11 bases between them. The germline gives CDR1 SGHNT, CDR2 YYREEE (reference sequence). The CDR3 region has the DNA TGTGCCAGCAGCCGTAACAGGGACTACGAGCAGTACTTC. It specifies CASSRNRDYEQYF.

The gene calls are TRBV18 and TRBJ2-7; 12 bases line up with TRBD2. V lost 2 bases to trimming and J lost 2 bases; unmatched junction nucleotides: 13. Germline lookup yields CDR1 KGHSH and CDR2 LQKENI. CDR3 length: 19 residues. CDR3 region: CASSPVARLRTSGTYEQYF. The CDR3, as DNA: TGTGCCAGCTCACCAGTCGCTCGTCTCAGGACTAGCGGGACCTACGAGCAGTACTTC.

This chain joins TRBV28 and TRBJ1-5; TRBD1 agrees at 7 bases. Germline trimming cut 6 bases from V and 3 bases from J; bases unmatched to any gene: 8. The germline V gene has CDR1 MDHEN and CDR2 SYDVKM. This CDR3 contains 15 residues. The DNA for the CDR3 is TGTGCCAGCAGCACCATTGACAGGGACAATCAGCCCCAGCATTTT. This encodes CASSTIDRDNQPQHF. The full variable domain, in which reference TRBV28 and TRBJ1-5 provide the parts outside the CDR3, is DVKVTQSSRYLVKRTGEKVFLECVQDMDHENMFWYRQDPGLGLRLIYFSYDVKMKEKGDIPEGYSVSREKKERFSLILESASTNQTSMYLCASSTIDRDNQPQHFGDGTRLSIL.

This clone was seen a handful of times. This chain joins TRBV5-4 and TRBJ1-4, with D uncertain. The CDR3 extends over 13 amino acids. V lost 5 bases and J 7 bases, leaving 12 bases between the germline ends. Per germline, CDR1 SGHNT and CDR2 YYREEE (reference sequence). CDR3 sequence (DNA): TGTGCCAGCAGGAACGTGGGTAGTGAAAAACTGTTTTTT. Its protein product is CASRNVGSEKLFF.

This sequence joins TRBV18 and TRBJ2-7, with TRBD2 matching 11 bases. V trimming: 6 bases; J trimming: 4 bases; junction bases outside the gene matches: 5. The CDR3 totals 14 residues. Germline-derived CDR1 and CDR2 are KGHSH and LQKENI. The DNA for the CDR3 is TGTGCCAGCTCGTCGACTAGCGGGACTTACGAGCAGTACTTC. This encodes CASSSTSGTYEQYF.

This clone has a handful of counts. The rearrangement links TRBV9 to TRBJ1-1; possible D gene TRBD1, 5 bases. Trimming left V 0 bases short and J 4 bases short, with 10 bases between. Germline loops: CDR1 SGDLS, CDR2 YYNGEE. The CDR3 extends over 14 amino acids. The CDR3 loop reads CASSVGPGSTEAFF. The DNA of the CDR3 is TGTGCCAGCAGCGTAGGTCCAGGGAGCACTGAAGCTTTCTTT.

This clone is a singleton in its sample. CDR3 DNA sequence: TGCGCCAGCAGCTTGCTACCGACTAGCTACAATGAGCAGTTCTTC. Protein sequence: CASSLLPTSYNEQFF. The chain couples TRBV5-1 to TRBJ2-1; D is possibly TRBD2 (6 bases). The length of the CDR3 is 15 residues. With 1 base removed from V and 3 bases from J, the gap between germline ends came to 11 bases. CDR1 is SGHRS, CDR2 YFSETQ, per germline. Based on the CDR3 plus reference TRBV5-1 and TRBJ2-1, the full variable domain is KAGVTQTPRYLIKTRGQQVTLSCSPISGHRSVSWYQQTPGQGLQFLFEYFSETQRNKGNFPGRFSGRQFSNSRSEMNVSTLELGDSALYLCASSLLPTSYNEQFFGPGTRLTVL.

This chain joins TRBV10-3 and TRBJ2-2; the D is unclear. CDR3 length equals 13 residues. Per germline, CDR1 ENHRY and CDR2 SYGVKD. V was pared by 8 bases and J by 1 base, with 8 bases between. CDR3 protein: CAIAAGNTGELFF. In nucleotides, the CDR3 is TGTGCCATCGCCGCTGGGAACACCGGGGAGCTGTTTTTT.

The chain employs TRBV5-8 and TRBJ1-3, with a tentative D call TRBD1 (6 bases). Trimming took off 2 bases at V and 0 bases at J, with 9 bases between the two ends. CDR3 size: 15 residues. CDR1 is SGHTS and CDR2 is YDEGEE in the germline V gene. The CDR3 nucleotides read TGTGCCAGCAGCTTCCGGGGGCCCTCTGGAAACACCATATATTTT. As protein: CASSFRGPSGNTIYF.

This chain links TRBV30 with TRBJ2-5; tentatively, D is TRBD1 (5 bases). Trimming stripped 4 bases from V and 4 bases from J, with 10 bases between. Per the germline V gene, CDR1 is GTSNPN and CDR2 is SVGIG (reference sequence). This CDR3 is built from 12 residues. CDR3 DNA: TGTGCCTGGACCCCTGGGGCAGAGACCCAGTACTTC. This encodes CAWTPGAETQYF.

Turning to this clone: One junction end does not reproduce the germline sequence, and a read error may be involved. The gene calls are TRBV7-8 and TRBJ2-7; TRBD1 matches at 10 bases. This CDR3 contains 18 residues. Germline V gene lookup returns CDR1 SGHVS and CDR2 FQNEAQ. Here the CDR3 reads CASSVRGGLLGQGLVRDF. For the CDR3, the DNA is TGTGCCAGCAGCGTCAGGGGCGGGCTACTGGGACAGGGGTTAGTTCGGGACTTC.

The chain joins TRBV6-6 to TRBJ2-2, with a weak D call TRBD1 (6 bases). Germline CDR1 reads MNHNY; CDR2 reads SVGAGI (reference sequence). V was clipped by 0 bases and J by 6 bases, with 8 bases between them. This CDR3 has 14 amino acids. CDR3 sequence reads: CASSYSTGPGELFF. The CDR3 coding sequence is TGTGCCAGCAGTTACTCCACAGGGCCCGGGGAGCTGTTTTTT.

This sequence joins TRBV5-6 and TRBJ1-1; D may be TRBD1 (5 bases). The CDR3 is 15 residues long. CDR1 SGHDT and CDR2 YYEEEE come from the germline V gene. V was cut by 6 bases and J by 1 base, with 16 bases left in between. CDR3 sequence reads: CASTTPTAPNTEAFF. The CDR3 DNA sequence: TGTGCCAGCACGACCCCGACAGCCCCGAACACTGAAGCTTTCTTT.